The text below deals with one TCR beta chain. Antigen: not known. V lost 7 bases, J lost 6 bases, and 17 bases lay in between. This CDR3 region has 13 residues. In germline, CDR1 is SGHNT, CDR2 YYREEE (reference sequence). The sample belongs to a study of shared clonotypes between healthy human individuals. Points from the study as a whole: Represented diversity (both genetic and exposure-history) was limited by the small number of donors. Clonotypes shared by all four donors outscored non-shared clonotypes in generation probability.

Deep-level settings were used for running the assay. As handled by the study authors: Junction-only sequences without quality scores were provided by ImmunoSEQ, so filtering was different. Data came from immunoSEQ multiplex PCR; TCRdb stores just in-frame clones and leaves some out. Clone size and the V and J calls come from that table; the DNA yielded D and trimming. The table includes 2 million to 2.5 million clones, about 95% detected once. CD8 cells classed as naive were CD45RO-negative and positively selected for CCR7, excluding terminally differentiated effector memory CD45RA+ cells. The chain links TRBV5-4 to TRBJ2-7; D unclear. The material sequenced was naive CD8+ T cells sorted from blood. This TCR was recovered from a young man in good health. CDR3 DNA sequence: TGTGCCAGCGGAAGGTCCGGAGCTCTCGAGCAGTACTTC. Translated, it gives CASGRSGALEQYF.